This record covers a single TCR beta chain. This record comes from a study of control samples from healthy donors and cancer patients. TCRdb's copy holds only in-frame clones and misses some; the assay was immunoSEQ multiplex PCR. The sample shows about 43,000 clones, approximately 94% of them seen only once. The V gene end was trimmed by 8 bases and the J gene end by 2 bases; junction bases not matched to a gene: 5. The CDR3 has 14 amino acids. Per germline, CDR1 MDHEN and CDR2 SYDVKM. The clonotype was recovered from a man between 60 and 70 years old in good health. Sample: blood. V gene TRBV28 combines with J gene TRBJ1-3, with 8 bases identical to TRBD1. CDR3 sequence: CASDQGATGNTIYF. The CDR3 nucleotides read TGTGCCAGCGATCAGGGGGCAACTGGAAACACCATATATTTT.